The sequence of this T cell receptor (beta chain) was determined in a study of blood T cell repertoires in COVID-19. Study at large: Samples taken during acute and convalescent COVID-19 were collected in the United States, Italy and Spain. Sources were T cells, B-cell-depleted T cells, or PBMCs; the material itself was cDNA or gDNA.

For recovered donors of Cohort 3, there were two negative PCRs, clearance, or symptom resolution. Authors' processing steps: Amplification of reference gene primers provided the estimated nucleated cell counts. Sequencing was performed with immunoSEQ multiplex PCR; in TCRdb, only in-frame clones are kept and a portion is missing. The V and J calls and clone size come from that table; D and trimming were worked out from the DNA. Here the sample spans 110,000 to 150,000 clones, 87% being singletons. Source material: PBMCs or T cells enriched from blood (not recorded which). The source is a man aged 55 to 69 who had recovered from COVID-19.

CDR3 bases: TGTGCCAGCAGTTTTTGGGGGGGTTCCTACAATGAGCAGTTCTTC. It specifies CASSFWGGSYNEQFF. The chain joins TRBV28 to TRBJ2-1; TRBD2 agrees at 7 bases. The CDR3 length is 15 residues. The V segment lost 3 bases and the J segment 1 base; nucleotides outside the gene matches: 3. Germline-derived CDR1 and CDR2 are MDHEN and SYDVKM.